Here is one TCR beta chain with its context. The assay was immunoSEQ multiplex PCR, and TCRdb's table has in-frame clones only and misses some. The sample lists under 200,000 clones; roughly 80% were seen once. Study members were between roughly 18 and 89 years old and lived in approximately 25 US regions. Assignment of participants to cohorts was predicated upon participant-reported clinical history. Trimming removed 4 bases from V and 4 bases from J; junction bases left unmatched: 7. The CDR3 runs 16 residues. Germline-derived CDR1 and CDR2 are SGHRS and YFSETQ. This specimen belongs to a study of blood T cell repertoires in COVID-19. Study summary: From T cells, B-cell-depleted T cells, or PBMCs came the material, which was cDNA or gDNA.

Material for sequencing was PBMCs or T cells enriched from blood (not recorded which). This TCR was sampled from a woman aged 60-75 years who had recovered from COVID-19. The V gene is TRBV5-1, the J gene TRBJ2-5, with 13 bases lining up with TRBD2. CDR3 sequence (DNA): TGCGCCAGCAGCCCCGGACTAGCGGGGGCTTTAGAGACCCAGTACTTC. Translation: CASSPGLAGALETQYF.